The 25 T cell receptor beta chains given below trace back to one sample, sequenced in a study of radiation and T cells in renal cell carcinoma. Assay: immunoSEQ multiplex PCR; the TCRdb copy retains only in-frame clones and omits some. Of approximately 61,000 clones listed, about 80% are singletons. Time point meaning: blood 2 weeks post-SBRT. Treatment in this sample: 15 Gy SBRT to primary tumor, nephrectomy 4 weeks later. The specimen was blood, collected from a patient whose treatment included radiotherapy and nephrectomy. The receptor source for this set is a man aged 55 to 70 with renal cell carcinoma.

The chain joins TRBV2 to TRBJ2-3, with D possibly being TRBD1 or TRBD2 (5 bases each). The V and J ends lost 6 bases and 7 bases respectively, with 14 bases between them. Germline V gives CDR1 SNHLY, CDR2 FYNNEI. There are 13 residues in the CDR3. The CDR3 spells CASSARGANTQYF. The CDR3 DNA reads TGTGCCAGCAGCGCCCGAGGGGCGAATACGCAGTATTTT.

The chain links TRBV4-3 to TRBJ2-6, with no clear D. The CDR3 spans 15 residues. Germline loops: CDR1 LGHNA, CDR2 YSLEER. V lost 5 bases and J lost 0, with 8 bases in between. CDR3 in amino acids: CASSLIISGANVLTF. The CDR3 coding sequence is TGCGCCAGCAGCTTAATTATCTCTGGGGCCAACGTCCTGACTTTC.

The chain joins TRBV29-1 to TRBJ2-3; 7 bases are shared with TRBD1. This CDR3 contains 16 residues. The V gene end was trimmed by 6 bases and the J gene end by 4 bases; junction bases not matched to a gene: 16. Germline V gives CDR1 SQVTM, CDR2 ANQGSEA. Written as DNA, the CDR3 is TGCAGCGTGGGTACATCACTCTACAGGGGAGCAGATACGCAGTATTTT. This codes for CSVGTSLYRGADTQYF.

The gene calls are TRBV28 and TRBJ1-2; D may be TRBD1 (6 bases). V was clipped by 6 bases and J by 1 base, with 15 bases between them. The CDR3 runs to 15 residues. Looked up from germline, CDR1 is MDHEN and CDR2 is SYDVKM. CDR3 nucleotides: TGTGCCAGCAGCCAAGGGGGGGGCAGTAACTATGGCTACACCTTC. It encodes CASSQGGGSNYGYTF.

The V call is TRBV10-3, the J call TRBJ1-4; D perhaps matches TRBD1 (5 bases). The CDR3 spans 18 residues. The V gene's germline CDR1 is ENHRY and CDR2 SYGVKD. Trimming left V 0 bases short and J 0 bases short, with 14 bases between. The CDR3 sequence: CAISESAMGGSTNEKLFF. In DNA, the CDR3 is TGTGCCATCAGTGAGTCGGCGATGGGGGGGTCAACTAATGAAAAACTGTTTTTT.

The rearrangement links TRBV30 to TRBJ1-2; 7 positions agree with TRBD1. There are 14 residues in the CDR3. V shed 0 bases, J shed 6 bases, and the junction held 7 bases outside the gene matches. Per the germline V gene, CDR1 is GTSNPN and CDR2 is SVGIG (reference sequence). In nucleotides, the CDR3 is TGTGCCTGGAGTGTTGGACAGGTTAATAATGGCTACACCTTC. As protein: CAWSVGQVNNGYTF.

The chain has TRBV5-5 and TRBJ2-3; TRBD2 agrees at 8 bases. CDR1 is SGHKS and CDR2 is YYEKEE in the germline V gene (reference sequence). This CDR3 has 16 residues. J was trimmed by 4 bases and V by 5 bases; bases with no gene match: 12. As DNA, the CDR3 is TGTGCCAGCAGTTCGCGTCGAGCGGGAGTCCCAGATACGCAGTATTTT. It codes for CASSSRRAGVPDTQYF.

This clone was found a few times. J is TRBJ2-2 and V is TRBV4-2; 8 positions match TRBD2. This CDR3 region has 18 residues. CDR1 is LGHNA and CDR2 is YNFKEQ in the germline V gene. V was pared by 2 bases and J by 7 bases, with 15 bases of the junction left unmatched. The chain's CDR3 is CASSQSRPLAGGDGELFF. Here the CDR3 DNA reads TGTGCCAGCAGCCAATCCCGCCCCCTAGCGGGTGGGGACGGGGAGCTGTTTTTT.

This CDR3 is CASSFRQGEETQYF. CDR3 DNA sequence: TGTGCCAGCAGCTTCCGACAGGGTGAAGAGACCCAGTACTTC. V usage is TRBV5-4 and J usage is TRBJ2-5; 7 nucleotides agree with TRBD1. The germline CDR1 and CDR2 sequences are SGHNT and YYREEE (reference sequence). V dropped 2 bases and J dropped 3; count of bases not matched to a gene: 4. This CDR3 contains 14 residues. The whole variable domain, filled in from reference TRBV5-4 and TRBJ2-5, reads ETGVTQSPTHLIKTRGQQVTLRCSSQSGHNTVSWYQQALGQGPQFIFQYYREEENGRGNFPPRFSGLQFPNYSSELNVNALELDDSALYLCASSFRQGEETQYFGPGTRLLVL.

The rearrangement joins TRBV5-8 to TRBJ1-5, with D unresolved. The CDR3 is made up of 13 amino acids. Germline V gives CDR1 SGHTS, CDR2 YDEGEE. V was trimmed by 0 bases and J by 6 bases, leaving 7 bases between them. In DNA form, the CDR3 reads TGTGCCAGCAGCTTGGATCAGAGTCAGCCCCAGCATTTT. Its protein product is CASSLDQSQPQHF.

The chain carries TRBV14 and TRBJ2-5; 9 bases agree with TRBD2. The V gene's germline CDR1 is SGHDN and CDR2 FVKESK. With 3 bases clipped from V and 5 bases from J, the junction kept 7 bases outside the gene matches. CDR3 length: 15 residues. The CDR3 is CASSHRLAVRETQYF. For the CDR3, the DNA is TGTGCCAGCAGCCACCGACTAGCGGTCAGGGAGACCCAGTACTTC.

The gene calls are TRBV10-2 and TRBJ2-7; no clear D gene. Germline V gene sequence: CDR1 WSHSY, CDR2 SAAADI. V was shortened by 0 bases and J by 7 bases, with 7 bases between the two germline ends. The CDR3 totals 12 residues. The CDR3 is CASSESGREQYF. The CDR3 bases are TGCGCCAGCAGTGAGTCGGGCAGGGAGCAGTACTTC.

The chain uses TRBV7-9 and TRBJ2-3; unclear D gene. Germline CDR1 SEHNR, CDR2 FQNEAQ (reference sequence). Trimming took 5 bases from V and 5 from J, leaving 20 bases between them. The CDR3 runs to 16 residues. CDR3 nucleotides: TGTGCCAGCAGCGAACTCCGCGGAACGAATGAAGATACGCAGTATTTT. Translated, it gives CASSELRGTNEDTQYF.

The chain recombines TRBV6-6 with TRBJ2-7, with a tentative D call TRBD1 (6 bases). Trimming removed 8 bases from V and 5 bases from J, with 16 bases in between. In germline, CDR1 is MNHNY, CDR2 SVGAGI (reference sequence). The CDR3 sequence is 13 residues long. CDR3: CASAYLTGHEQYF. The CDR3 DNA reads TGTGCCAGCGCGTACTTGACAGGACACGAGCAGTACTTC.

The rearrangement links TRBV14 to TRBJ2-5; D remains ambiguous. The ends were cut back, 1 base at V and 4 bases at J, with 16 bases in the middle. This CDR3 spans 16 amino acids. Germline V CDR1 and CDR2: SGHDN, FVKESK. The CDR3 is CASSQAGWAGRETQYF. CDR3 nucleotides: TGTGCCAGCAGCCAAGCGGGTTGGGCCGGGCGAGAGACCCAGTACTTC.

The rearrangement joins TRBV2 to TRBJ1-4; the D is unclear. Trimming took 5 bases from V and 7 from J, leaving 8 bases between them. Germline values: CDR1 SNHLY, CDR2 FYNNEI. This CDR3 region has 12 residues. DNA of the CDR3: TGTGCCAGCAGTCCGGCAGTTGAAAAACTGTTTTTT. This sequence encodes CASSPAVEKLFF.

The J gene is TRBJ1-1, the V gene TRBV7-9, with 7 bases fitting TRBD1. V lost 3 bases to trimming and J lost 5 bases; unmatched junction nucleotides: 3. The CDR3 spans 13 residues. Germline CDR1 reads SEHNR; CDR2 reads FQNEAQ (reference sequence). The CDR3 DNA sequence: TGTGCCAGCAGCTTCCAGGGGGGGACTGAAGCTTTCTTT. Its translation is CASSFQGGTEAFF.

This clone came up a few times. The chain is built from TRBV30 and TRBJ1-2; no clear D gene. Trimming removed 4 bases at V and 6 bases at J, with 12 bases between. This CDR3 contains 12 residues. CDR1 and CDR2 (germline): GTSNPN, SVGIG (reference sequence). The CDR3: CAWTFGENGYTF. The CDR3 DNA follows: TGTGCCTGGACCTTTGGGGAAAATGGCTACACCTTC.

The chain couples TRBV15 to TRBJ2-6, with D perhaps given as TRBD1 or TRBD2 (6 bases each). The germline V and J ends were trimmed by 2 bases and 0 bases, with 17 bases remaining between them. Germline values: CDR1 LNHNV, CDR2 YYDKDF (reference sequence). This CDR3 has 19 amino acids. The CDR3 region is CATSRKGRTVLSGANVLTF. As DNA, the CDR3 is TGTGCCACCAGCAGAAAGGGGAGGACAGTCCTCTCTGGGGCCAACGTCCTGACTTTC.

This clone was counted a single time. This chain connects TRBV11-2 to TRBJ2-5; D not certain. V lost 5 bases, J lost 0 bases, and 7 bases lay in between. From germline, CDR1 is SGHAT and CDR2 FQNNGV. The CDR3 is 13 residues long. CDR3 DNA: TGTGCCAGCAGCCGACAATACCAAGAGACCCAGTACTTC. This encodes CASSRQYQETQYF.

This clone was observed a few times. The V gene is TRBV2, the J gene TRBJ2-3, with TRBD2 matching 8 bases. The CDR3 extends over 15 amino acids. The junction had 3 bases not matched to a gene; V was cut back by 4 bases and J by 0 bases. The V gene's germline CDR1 is SNHLY and CDR2 FYNNEI. Here the CDR3 reads CASSGTSGSTDTQYF. CDR3 sequence (DNA): TGTGCCAGCAGTGGAACTAGCGGTAGCACAGATACGCAGTATTTT.

The V call is TRBV7-8, the J call TRBJ1-1; the D gene is possibly TRBD1 (5 bases). CDR1 is SGHVS, CDR2 FQNEAQ, per germline. This CDR3 is 14 amino acids long. The ends were cut back, 5 bases at V and 5 bases at J, with 15 bases in the middle. Here the CDR3 reads CASSVRRWGTEAFF. CDR3 nucleotides: TGTGCCAGCAGCGTGCGAAGATGGGGGACTGAAGCTTTCTTT.

The chain is built from TRBV15 and TRBJ1-4; the D is unclear. The CDR3 is 15 amino acids. Germline CDR1 reads LNHNV; CDR2 reads YYDKDF (reference sequence). Trimming cost V 0 bases and J 0 bases, with 5 bases left between them. The CDR3 loop reads CATSRDSTTNEKLFF. DNA for the CDR3: TGTGCCACCAGCAGAGACTCGACAACTAATGAAAAACTGTTTTTT.

The chain has TRBV6-1 and TRBJ1-5; 9 positions agree with TRBD1. CDR1 and CDR2 from the germline V gene are MNHNS and SASEGT. J lost 5 bases, V lost 0 bases, and 14 bases had no gene match. The CDR3 sequence is 19 residues long. DNA of the CDR3: TGTGCCAGCAGTGAAGCTACCGTCGTAAGGACAGGGGTATATCAGCCCCAGCATTTT. Translated: CASSEATVVRTGVYQPQHF.

The J gene is TRBJ2-1, the V gene TRBV6-1; D ambiguous. Trimming removed 2 bases at V and 4 bases at J, with 3 bases between. Looked up from germline, CDR1 is MNHNS and CDR2 is SASEGT. The CDR3 runs 12 residues. The CDR3 DNA reads as TGTGCCAGCAGTGAATTATACAATGAGCAGTTCTTC. This translates into CASSELYNEQFF.